This passage covers 3 T cell receptor beta chains from one sample sequenced in a study of glioma-infiltrating T cells. TCR alpha and beta CDR3 regions were amplified from RNA using iRepertoire nested multiplex PCR. From the multiplex PCR reads, TCRdb called clonotypes with MiXCR, one entry per CDR3 protein. This table holds some 110,000 distinct CDR3 sequences, roughly 23% found once. Sequenced: glioma tissue, nonneoplastic brain tissue, or PBMCs (not recorded which). The receptors come from a human donor with low-grade glioma or glioblastoma, undergoing nonglioma brain surgery, or in good health (not recorded which).

This clonotype was seen a few times. V and J are TRBV9 and TRBJ2-3, with 9 bases identical to TRBD1. V shed 4 bases and J 2 bases; nucleotides not matched to a gene: 5. Germline CDR1 and CDR2: SGDLS and YYNGEE. The CDR3 is 15 amino acids. CDR3 in DNA: TGTGCCAGCAGCATGACAGGGGGGACCACAGATACGCAGTATTTT. Translated: CASSMTGGTTDTQYF.

This clonotype was recorded many times. The V gene is TRBV4-1, the J gene TRBJ2-7, with D unclear. Trimming shortened V by 1 base and J by 3 bases, and 7 bases separated the two germline ends. Germline V gives CDR1 MGHRA, CDR2 YSYEKL. The CDR3 is 13 residues long. CDR3 sequence (DNA): TGCGCCAGCAGCCAAGTAGAGTACTACGAGCAGTACTTC. It codes for CASSQVEYYEQYF.

This clonotype was observed at least ten times. V is TRBV28 and J is TRBJ1-2; D is undetermined. CDR1 is MDHEN, CDR2 SYDVKM, per germline. V lost 7 bases to trimming and J lost 0 bases, with 15 bases between them. The CDR3 has 15 amino acids. The CDR3 sequence is CASTPHDAANYGYTF. The CDR3 DNA follows: TGTGCCAGCACCCCTCACGACGCCGCTAACTATGGCTACACCTTC.